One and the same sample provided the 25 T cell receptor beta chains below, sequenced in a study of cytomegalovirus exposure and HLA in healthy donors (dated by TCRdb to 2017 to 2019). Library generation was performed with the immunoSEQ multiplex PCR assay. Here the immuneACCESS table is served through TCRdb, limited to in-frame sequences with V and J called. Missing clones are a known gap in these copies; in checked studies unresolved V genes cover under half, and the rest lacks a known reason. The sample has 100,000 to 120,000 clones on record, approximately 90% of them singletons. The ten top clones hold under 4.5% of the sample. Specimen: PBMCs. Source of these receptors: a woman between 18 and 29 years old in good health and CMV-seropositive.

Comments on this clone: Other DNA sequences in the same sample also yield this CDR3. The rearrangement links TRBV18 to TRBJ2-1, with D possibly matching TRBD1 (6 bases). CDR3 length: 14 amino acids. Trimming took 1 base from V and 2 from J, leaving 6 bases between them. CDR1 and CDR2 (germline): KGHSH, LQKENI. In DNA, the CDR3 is TGTGCCAGCTCACCACGGGACACCTACAATGAGCAGTTCTTC. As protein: CASSPRDTYNEQFF.

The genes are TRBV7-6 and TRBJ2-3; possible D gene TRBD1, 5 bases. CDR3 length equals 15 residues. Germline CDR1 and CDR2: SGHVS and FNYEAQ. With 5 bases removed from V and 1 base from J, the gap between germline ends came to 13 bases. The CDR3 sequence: CASSQTVSGTDTQYF. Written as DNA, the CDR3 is TGTGCCAGCAGCCAGACAGTTTCGGGCACAGATACGCAGTATTTT.

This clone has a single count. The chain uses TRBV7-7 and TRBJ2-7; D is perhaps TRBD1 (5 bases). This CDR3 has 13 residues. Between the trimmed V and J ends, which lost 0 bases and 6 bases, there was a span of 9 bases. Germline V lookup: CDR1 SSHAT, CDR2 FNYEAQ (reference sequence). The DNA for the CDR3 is TGTGCCAGCAGCTTAGCTCAGGGTAGCGAGCAGTACTTC. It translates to CASSLAQGSEQYF.

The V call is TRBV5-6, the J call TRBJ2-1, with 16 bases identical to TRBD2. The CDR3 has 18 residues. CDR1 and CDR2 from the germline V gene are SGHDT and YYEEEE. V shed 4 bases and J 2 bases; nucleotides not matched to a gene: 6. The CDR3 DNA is TGTGCCAGCAGCCCGGGACTAGCGGGAGGGGGGCCCTACAATGAGCAGTTCTTC. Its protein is CASSPGLAGGGPYNEQFF.

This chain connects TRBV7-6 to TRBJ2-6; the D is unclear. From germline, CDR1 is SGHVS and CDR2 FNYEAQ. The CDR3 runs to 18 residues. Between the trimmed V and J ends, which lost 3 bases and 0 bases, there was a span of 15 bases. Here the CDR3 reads CASSLVPLSSSGANVLTF. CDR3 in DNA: TGTGCCAGCAGCTTGGTCCCGCTTTCCAGCTCTGGGGCCAACGTCCTGACTTTC.

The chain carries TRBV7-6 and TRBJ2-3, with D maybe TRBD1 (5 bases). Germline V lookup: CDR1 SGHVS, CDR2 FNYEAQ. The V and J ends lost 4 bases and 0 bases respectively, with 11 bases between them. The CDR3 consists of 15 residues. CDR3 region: CASSSQGTSTDTQYF. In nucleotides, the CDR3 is TGTGCCAGCAGCTCCCAGGGTACTAGCACAGATACGCAGTATTTT.

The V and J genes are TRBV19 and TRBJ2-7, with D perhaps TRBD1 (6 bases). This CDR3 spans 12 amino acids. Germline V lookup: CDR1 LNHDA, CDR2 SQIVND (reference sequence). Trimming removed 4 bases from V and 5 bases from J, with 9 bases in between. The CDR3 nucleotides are TGTGCCAGTAGTAACAGGGAAGACGAGCAGTACTTC. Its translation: CASSNREDEQYF.

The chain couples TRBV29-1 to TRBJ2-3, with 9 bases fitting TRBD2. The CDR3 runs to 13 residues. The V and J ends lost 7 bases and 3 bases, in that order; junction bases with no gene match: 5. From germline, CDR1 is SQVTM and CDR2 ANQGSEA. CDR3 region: CSGAGGGTDTQYF. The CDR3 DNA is TGCAGCGGAGCGGGAGGAGGGACAGATACGCAGTATTTT.

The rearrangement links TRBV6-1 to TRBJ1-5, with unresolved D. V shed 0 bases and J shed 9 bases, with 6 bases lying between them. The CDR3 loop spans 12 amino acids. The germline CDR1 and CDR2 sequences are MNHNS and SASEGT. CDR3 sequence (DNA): TGTGCCAGCAGTGAAGCCCTCGGGCCCCAGCATTTT. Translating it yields CASSEALGPQHF.

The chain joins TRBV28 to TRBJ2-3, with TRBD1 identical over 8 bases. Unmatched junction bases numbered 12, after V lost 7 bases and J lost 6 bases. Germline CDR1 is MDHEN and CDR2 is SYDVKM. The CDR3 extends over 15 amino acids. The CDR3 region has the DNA TGTGCCAGCACCAGTCGGCAGGGGGCGAGGGATACGCAGTATTTT. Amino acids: CASTSRQGARDTQYF.

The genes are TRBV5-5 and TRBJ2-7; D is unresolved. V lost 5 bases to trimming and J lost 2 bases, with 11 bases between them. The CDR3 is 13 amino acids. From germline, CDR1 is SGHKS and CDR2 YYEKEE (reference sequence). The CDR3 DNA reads TGTGCCAGCAGTCCCGCCCCAGCCTACGAGCAGTACTTC. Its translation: CASSPAPAYEQYF.

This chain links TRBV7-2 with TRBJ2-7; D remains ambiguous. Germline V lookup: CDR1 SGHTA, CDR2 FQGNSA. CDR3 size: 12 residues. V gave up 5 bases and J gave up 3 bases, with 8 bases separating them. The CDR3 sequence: CASSGSYYEQYF. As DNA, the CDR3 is TGTGCCAGCAGCGGCAGTTACTACGAGCAGTACTTC.

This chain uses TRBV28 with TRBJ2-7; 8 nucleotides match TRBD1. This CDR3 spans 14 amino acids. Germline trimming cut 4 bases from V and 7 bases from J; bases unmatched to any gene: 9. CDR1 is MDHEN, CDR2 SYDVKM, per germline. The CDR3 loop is CASSSTGAGGEQYF. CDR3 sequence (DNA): TGTGCCAGCAGTTCGACAGGGGCCGGAGGAGAGCAGTACTTC.

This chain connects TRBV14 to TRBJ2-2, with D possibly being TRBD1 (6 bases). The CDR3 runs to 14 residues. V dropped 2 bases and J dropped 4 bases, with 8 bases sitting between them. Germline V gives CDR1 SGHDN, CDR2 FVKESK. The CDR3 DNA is TGTGCCAGCAGCCAATTACAGGGCACCGGGGAGCTGTTTTTT. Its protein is CASSQLQGTGELFF.

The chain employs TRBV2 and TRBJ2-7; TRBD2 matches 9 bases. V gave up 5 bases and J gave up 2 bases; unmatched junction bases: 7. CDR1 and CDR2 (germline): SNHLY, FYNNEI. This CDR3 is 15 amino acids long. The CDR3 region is CASSLAGNAPYEQYF. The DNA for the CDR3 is TGTGCCAGCAGTCTAGCGGGAAACGCTCCCTACGAGCAGTACTTC. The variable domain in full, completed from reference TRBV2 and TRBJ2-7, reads EPEVTQTPSHQVTQMGQEVILRCVPISNHLYFYWYRQILGQKVEFLVSFYNNEISEKSEIFDDQFSVERPDGSNFTLKIRSTKLEDSAMYFCASSLAGNAPYEQYFGPGTRLTVT.

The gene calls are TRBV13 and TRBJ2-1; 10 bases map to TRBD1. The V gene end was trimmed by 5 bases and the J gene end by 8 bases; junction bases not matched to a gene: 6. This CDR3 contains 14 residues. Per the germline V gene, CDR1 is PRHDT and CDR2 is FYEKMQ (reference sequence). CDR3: CASSPRDRGYEQFF. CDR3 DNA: TGTGCCAGCAGCCCGAGGGACAGGGGATATGAGCAGTTCTTC.

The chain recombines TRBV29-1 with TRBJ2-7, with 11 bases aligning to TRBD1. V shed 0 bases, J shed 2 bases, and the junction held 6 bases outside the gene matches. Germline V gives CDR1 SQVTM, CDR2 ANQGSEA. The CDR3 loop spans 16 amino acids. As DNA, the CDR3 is TGCAGCGTTGAAGATACATGGACAGGGGGCCCCTACGAGCAGTACTTC. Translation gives CSVEDTWTGGPYEQYF.

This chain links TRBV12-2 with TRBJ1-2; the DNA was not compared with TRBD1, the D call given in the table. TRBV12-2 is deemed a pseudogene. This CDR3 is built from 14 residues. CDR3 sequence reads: CASRLVQGGYGYTF. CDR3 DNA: TGTGCAAGTCGCTTAGTACAGGGTGGCTATGGCTACACCTTC.

The CDR3 region has the DNA TGCGCCAGCAGCCAAGTGGGGACAGGGATTGCAGAAGGCTACACCTTC. The encoded protein is CASSQVGTGIAEGYTF. The chain links TRBV4-1 to TRBJ1-2; 9 bases fit TRBD1. The germline CDR1 and CDR2 sequences are MGHRA and YSYEKL. Trimming took 1 base from V and 8 from J; bases not matched to a gene: 11. The CDR3 is 16 amino acids.

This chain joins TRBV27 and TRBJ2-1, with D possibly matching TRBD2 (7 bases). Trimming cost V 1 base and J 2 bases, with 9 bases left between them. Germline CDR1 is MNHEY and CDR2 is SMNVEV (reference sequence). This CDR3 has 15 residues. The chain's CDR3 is CASSLLGGPYNEQFF. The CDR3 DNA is TGTGCCAGCAGTTTATTGGGGGGGCCCTACAATGAGCAGTTCTTC.

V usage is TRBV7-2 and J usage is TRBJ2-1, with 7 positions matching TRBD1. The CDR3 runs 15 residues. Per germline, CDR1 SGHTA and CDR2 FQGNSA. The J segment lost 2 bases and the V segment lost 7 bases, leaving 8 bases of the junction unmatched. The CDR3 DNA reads TGTGCCAGCAACTTCGGGACAGCTACCTACAATGAGCAGTTCTTC. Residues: CASNFGTATYNEQFF.

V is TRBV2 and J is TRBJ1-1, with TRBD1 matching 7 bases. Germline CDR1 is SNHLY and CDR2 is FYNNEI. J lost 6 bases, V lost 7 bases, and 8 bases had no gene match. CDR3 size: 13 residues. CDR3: CASKPDRVAEAFF. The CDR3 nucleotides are TGTGCCAGCAAACCCGACAGGGTGGCTGAAGCTTTCTTT.

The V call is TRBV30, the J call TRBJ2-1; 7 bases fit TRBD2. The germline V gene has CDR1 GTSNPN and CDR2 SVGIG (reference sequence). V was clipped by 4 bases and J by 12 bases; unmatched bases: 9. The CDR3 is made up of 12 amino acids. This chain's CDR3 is CAWTSGHSVQFF. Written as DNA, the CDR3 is TGTGCCTGGACTAGCGGCCATAGTGTGCAGTTCTTC.

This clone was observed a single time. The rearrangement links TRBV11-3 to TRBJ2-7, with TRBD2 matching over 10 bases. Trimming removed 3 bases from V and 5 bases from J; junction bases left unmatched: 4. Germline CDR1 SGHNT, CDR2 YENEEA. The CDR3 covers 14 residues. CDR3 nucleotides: TGTGCCAGCAGCTTTAGCGGGGGGTTCAACGAGCAGTACTTC. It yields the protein CASSFSGGFNEQYF.

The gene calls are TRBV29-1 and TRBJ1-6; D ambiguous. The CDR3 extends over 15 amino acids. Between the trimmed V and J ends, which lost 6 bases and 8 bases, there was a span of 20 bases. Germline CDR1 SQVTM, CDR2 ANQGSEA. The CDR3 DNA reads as TGCAGCGTAGCCACCGTAGACACTGTTTATTCACCCCTCCACTTT. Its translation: CSVATVDTVYSPLHF.